This passage covers 24 T cell receptor beta chains from one sample sequenced in a study of cytomegalovirus exposure and HLA in healthy donors. Primers for the PCR totalled 60 Vbeta and 13 Jbeta. Measured with immunoSEQ multiplex PCR; TCRdb has only the in-frame clones, and not every one. The data show roughly 130,000 clones, 70% to 90% seen once. Input material: PBMCs. Source of these receptors: a woman aged 40 to 50 in good health and CMV-seronegative.

V is TRBV30 and J is TRBJ1-1, with 7 bases that match TRBD1. CDR1 GTSNPN and CDR2 SVGIG come from the germline V gene (reference sequence). Trimming cost V 7 bases and J 7 bases; bases outside gene matches: 6. This CDR3 is 11 amino acids long. CDR3 DNA sequence: TGTGCCTATCGGGACAGCCTTGAAGCTTTCTTT. This encodes CAYRDSLEAFF.

This sequence joins TRBV2 and TRBJ2-1; TRBD2 matches 9 bases. Trimming removed 6 bases from V and 9 bases from J; junction bases left unmatched: 9. Germline V gene data show CDR1 as SNHLY and CDR2 as FYNNEI. The CDR3 runs 14 residues. The CDR3 DNA sequence: TGTGCCAGCAGCCCCGGGACTAGCTGGGGTGAGCAGTTCTTC. This codes for CASSPGTSWGEQFF. The full variable domain, rest sourced from reference TRBV2 and TRBJ2-1, is EPEVTQTPSHQVTQMGQEVILRCVPISNHLYFYWYRQILGQKVEFLVSFYNNEISEKSEIFDDQFSVERPDGSNFTLKIRSTKLEDSAMYFCASSPGTSWGEQFFGPGTRLTVL.

The rearrangement joins TRBV2 to TRBJ1-1; 9 nucleotides match TRBD1. V trimming: 6 bases; J trimming: 0 bases; junction bases outside the gene matches: 5. Germline V gene sequence: CDR1 SNHLY, CDR2 FYNNEI. The CDR3 sequence is 15 residues long. The CDR3 reads CASRGTGLVNTEAFF. CDR3 nucleotides: TGTGCCAGCAGGGGGACAGGGTTAGTGAACACTGAAGCTTTCTTT. The full variable domain, completed using reference TRBV2 and TRBJ1-1, is EPEVTQTPSHQVTQMGQEVILRCVPISNHLYFYWYRQILGQKVEFLVSFYNNEISEKSEIFDDQFSVERPDGSNFTLKIRSTKLEDSAMYFCASRGTGLVNTEAFFGQGTRLTVV.

The genes are TRBV4-1 and TRBJ2-1; D call uncertain. Trimming took 1 base from V and 5 from J, leaving 9 bases between them. CDR3 length: 14 residues. The germline V gene has CDR1 MGHRA and CDR2 YSYEKL. The CDR3 DNA reads as TGCGCCAGCAGCCAAGTCAGGTCAGACAATGAGCAGTTCTTC. It is translated as CASSQVRSDNEQFF.

V and J are TRBV2 and TRBJ1-2; D not resolved. Trimming pared 5 bases from V and 0 bases from J, leaving 10 bases between. This CDR3 contains 14 residues. The germline V gene encodes CDR1 SNHLY and CDR2 FYNNEI. DNA for the CDR3: TGTGCCAGCAGTATCGGTTTTGCTAACTATGGCTACACCTTC. Its protein product is CASSIGFANYGYTF.

J is TRBJ2-7 and V is TRBV6-1; D not certain. The CDR3 loop spans 11 amino acids. Germline V lookup: CDR1 MNHNS, CDR2 SASEGT. Trimming removed 5 bases from V and 3 bases from J, with 5 bases in between. CDR3 sequence (DNA): TGTGCCAGCAGTTCCTACTACGAGCAGTACTTC. It codes for CASSSYYEQYF.

The V gene is TRBV29-1, the J gene TRBJ2-3; D gene ambiguous. The CDR3 covers 15 residues. Germline V gives CDR1 SQVTM, CDR2 ANQGSEA. V gave up 4 bases and J gave up 0 bases, with 14 bases separating them. CDR3 DNA: TGCAGCGTTGCACTGGCGACTGGTAGCACAGATACGCAGTATTTT. It yields the protein CSVALATGSTDTQYF.

CDR3 residues: CASSLIAGVYEQYF. The CDR3 nucleotides read TGTGCCAGCAGTCTTATAGCGGGGGTCTACGAGCAGTACTTC. The rearrangement links TRBV28 to TRBJ2-7, with TRBD2 identical over 9 bases. The CDR3 runs 14 residues. Losses at the gene ends were 5 bases for V and 3 bases for J; bases not matched to a gene: 5. Per germline, CDR1 MDHEN and CDR2 SYDVKM.

The chain recombines TRBV6-1 with TRBJ2-5, with 7 bases matching TRBD2. The ends lost 1 base at V and 6 bases at J; junction bases unmatched: 8. Looked up from germline, CDR1 is MNHNS and CDR2 is SASEGT. The CDR3 sequence is 15 residues long. The CDR3 bases are TGTGCCAGCAGTGAAGACAACTCCGGGGGGAAGACCCAGTACTTC. Translated, it gives CASSEDNSGGKTQYF.

V and J are TRBV28 and TRBJ1-2, with 10 bases fitting TRBD1. V lost 9 bases to trimming and J lost 6 bases; unmatched junction nucleotides: 4. Per germline, CDR1 MDHEN and CDR2 SYDVKM. The CDR3 runs 12 residues. CDR3 amino acids: CASRQGANGYTF. The CDR3 DNA sequence: TGTGCCAGTCGACAGGGGGCTAATGGCTACACCTTC.

In this sample, this clone turned up a few times. This rearrangement joins TRBV7-9 to TRBJ1-2; possible D gene TRBD1, 6 bases. V was pared by 4 bases and J by 6 bases, with 15 bases between. The CDR3 spans 14 residues. CDR1 is SEHNR, CDR2 FQNEAQ, per germline (reference sequence). The CDR3 sequence is CASSSTRGADGYTF. CDR3 nucleotide sequence: TGTGCCAGCAGCTCCACGCGGGGGGCTGATGGCTACACCTTC.

This clone was seen more than once but under ten times. This chain connects TRBV7-9 to TRBJ1-1, with D unresolved. The length of the CDR3 is 13 residues. V gave up 5 bases and J gave up 3 bases, with 10 bases separating them. Germline assignment: CDR1 SEHNR and CDR2 FQNEAQ (reference sequence). The CDR3 region is CASSPEVYTEAFF. In DNA, the CDR3 is TGTGCCAGCAGCCCTGAGGTTTACACTGAAGCTTTCTTT.

The chain links TRBV5-1 to TRBJ1-1; a possible D gene is TRBD1 (5 bases). This CDR3 is built from 15 residues. The V and J ends lost 7 bases and 3 bases respectively, with 19 bases between them. The germline gives CDR1 SGHRS, CDR2 YFSETQ. CDR3 in amino acids: CASSRAGGSDTEAFF. CDR3 DNA: TGCGCCAGCTCAAGAGCGGGGGGTTCGGACACTGAAGCTTTCTTT.

The J gene is TRBJ2-7, the V gene TRBV4-2, with a tentative D call TRBD2 (6 bases). The CDR3 loop spans 14 amino acids. In germline, CDR1 is LGHNA, CDR2 YNFKEQ. V was cut by 4 bases and J by 0 bases, with 10 bases left in between. The DNA for the CDR3 is TGTGCCAGCAGCCTCCGGGAGACCTCCTACGAGCAGTACTTC. Its protein product is CASSLRETSYEQYF.

A few counts support this clone. The chain uses TRBV19 and TRBJ2-5; 12 bases match TRBD2. V was pared by 5 bases and J by 1 base, with 11 bases of the junction left unmatched. This CDR3 contains 18 residues. Germline V gene sequence: CDR1 LNHDA, CDR2 SQIVND (reference sequence). The CDR3 reads CASSPSPTSGSGQETQYF. The CDR3 DNA reads TGTGCCAGTAGTCCCAGCCCGACTAGCGGGAGTGGCCAAGAGACCCAGTACTTC.

The chain couples TRBV5-1 to TRBJ2-1, with 12 bases aligning to TRBD2. Germline V gene data show CDR1 as SGHRS and CDR2 as YFSETQ. The ends lost 4 bases at V and 7 bases at J; junction bases unmatched: 9. The CDR3 covers 16 residues. CDR3 DNA sequence: TGCGCCAGCAGCCGAATGACTAGCGGGAGTGGAAATGAGCAGTTCTTC. It codes for CASSRMTSGSGNEQFF.

This clone was seen a handful of times. The rearrangement links TRBV5-4 to TRBJ2-2; TRBD2 agrees at 9 bases. This CDR3 is 16 amino acids long. Germline CDR1 and CDR2: SGHNT and YYREEE (reference sequence). V was clipped by 3 bases and J by 3 bases; unmatched bases: 6. CDR3 in DNA: TGTGCCAGCAGCTCCATAGCGGGAGTGGACACCGGGGAGCTGTTTTTT. Its translation is CASSSIAGVDTGELFF.

In its sample, this clone was seen once. V is TRBV7-2 and J is TRBJ1-2; 7 bases align to TRBD1. The junction had 13 bases not matched to a gene; V was cut back by 2 bases and J by 7 bases. CDR1 SGHTA and CDR2 FQGNSA come from the germline V gene. There are 16 residues in the CDR3. The CDR3 sequence: CASSLSGTGDGVGYTF. DNA for the CDR3: TGTGCCAGCAGCTTATCTGGCACAGGGGATGGGGTTGGCTACACCTTC. The variable domain in full, completed from reference TRBV7-2 and TRBJ1-2, reads GAGVSQSPSNKVTEKGKDVELRCDPISGHTALYWYRQSLGQGLEFLIYFQGNSAPDKSGLPSDRFSAERTGGSVSTLTIQRTQQEDSAVYLCASSLSGTGDGVGYTFGSGTRLTVV.

At least ten counts were recorded for this clone. V gene TRBV2 combines with J gene TRBJ1-4, with D uncertain. Germline CDR1 SNHLY, CDR2 FYNNEI. The length of the CDR3 is 14 residues. Trimming left V 7 bases short and J 3 bases short, with 12 bases between. The CDR3 protein is CASKEALANEKLFF. The CDR3 DNA reads as TGTGCCAGCAAGGAGGCGCTAGCTAATGAAAAACTGTTTTTT.

The gene calls are TRBV28 and TRBJ2-1; 7 bases map to TRBD2. Germline CDR1 is MDHEN and CDR2 is SYDVKM. The V segment lost 3 bases and the J segment 3 bases; nucleotides outside the gene matches: 5. The CDR3 runs 15 residues. In DNA form, the CDR3 reads TGTGCCAGCAGTTTGTTCGGACTAGTCTACAATGAGCAGTTCTTC. Residues: CASSLFGLVYNEQFF.

This chain joins TRBV6-5 and TRBJ2-1, with 7 bases identical to TRBD1. Trimming at V came to 2 bases and at J to 2 bases, leaving 6 bases not matched to a gene. The CDR3 has 16 amino acids. The V gene's germline CDR1 is MNHEY and CDR2 SVGAGI. The CDR3 region has the DNA TGTGCCAGCAGTTACGGTCTCGGACAGGCCTACAATGAGCAGTTCTTC. This sequence encodes CASSYGLGQAYNEQFF.

This clone has only one observation. This chain joins TRBV6-6 and TRBJ2-1, with TRBD1 matching over 11 bases. V shed 6 bases and J 7 bases; nucleotides not matched to a gene: 8. The length of the CDR3 is 15 residues. Germline CDR1 and CDR2: MNHNY and SVGAGI (reference sequence). In DNA form, the CDR3 reads TGTGCCAGCAGCTTCGGACAGGGGGCGCGGAATGAGCAGTTCTTC. This translates into CASSFGQGARNEQFF.

This clone was seen only once. The chain combines TRBV18 with TRBJ1-5; 7 nucleotides align to TRBD1. V was clipped by 5 bases and J by 0 bases; unmatched bases: 4. This CDR3 region has 15 residues. Per the germline V gene, CDR1 is KGHSH and CDR2 is LQKENI. For the CDR3, the DNA is TGTGCCAGCTCAGAGGGACAGAATAGCAATCAGCCCCAGCATTTT. The encoded protein is CASSEGQNSNQPQHF.

V usage is TRBV29-1 and J usage is TRBJ2-1, with TRBD2 matching over 11 bases. Trimming at V came to 1 base and at J to 7 bases, leaving 6 bases not matched to a gene. Looked up from germline, CDR1 is SQVTM and CDR2 is ANQGSEA. This CDR3 is built from 15 residues. For the CDR3, the DNA is TGCAGCGTTGAAGGGGGGCTAGCGGGAGGTAATGAGCAGTTCTTC. It specifies CSVEGGLAGGNEQFF.